This is a list of T cell receptor beta chains from one sample in a study of blood T cell repertoires in COVID-19. The method was immunoSEQ multiplex PCR; TCRdb's version includes in-frame clones alone and lacks a portion of them. Seen here are about 170,000 clones, around nine tenths observed once, and the top ten hold 0.58%. Input material: peripheral blood. The receptors were gathered from a man in his fifties or sixties with COVID-19, enrolled during active disease. The CDR3 runs from the conserved cysteine through the conserved F or W. Each record gives: clone size, J gene, D gene, V gene, CDR3 DNA, CDR3 protein. A D gene is named only where the DNA matches it firmly. Expanded clones are given a class, and other clones once, few, many or no size at all.

clone size: few; J gene: TRBJ2-1; D gene: TRBD2; V gene: TRBV7-9; CDR3 DNA: TGTGCCAGCAGCTCCGGACTAGCGACGTACAATGAGCAGTTCTTC; CDR3 protein: CASSSGLATYNEQFF
clone size: once; J gene: TRBJ2-7; D gene: -; V gene: TRBV6-2/TRBV6-3; CDR3 DNA: TGTGCCAGCAGTACCGAGGACGCCATAGGACAGAACTACGAGCAGTACTTC; CDR3 protein: CASSTEDAIGQNYEQYF
clone size: -; J gene: TRBJ2-3; D gene: -; V gene: TRBV11-2; CDR3 DNA: TGTGCCAGCAGGTCGCGGATCACGACAGATACGCAGTATTTT; CDR3 protein: CASRSRITTDTQYF
clone size: -; J gene: TRBJ2-7; D gene: TRBD1; V gene: TRBV7-9; CDR3 DNA: TGTGCCAGCAGCCCCGACAGGGCCCAGTTCTACGAGCAGTACTTC; CDR3 protein: CASSPDRAQFYEQYF
clone size: once; J gene: TRBJ2-5; D gene: TRBD1; V gene: TRBV29-1; CDR3 DNA: TGCAGCGTCCCAGGTGGACAGGGGCAAGAGACCCAGTACTTC; CDR3 protein: CSVPGGQGQETQYF
clone size: -; J gene: TRBJ2-2; D gene: -; V gene: TRBV14; CDR3 DNA: TGTGCCAGCAGCCACGCGCCTGGGTTTGGGCCCGGGGAGCTGTTTTTT; CDR3 protein: CASSHAPGFGPGELFF
clone size: -; J gene: TRBJ1-4; D gene: -; V gene: TRBV18; CDR3 DNA: TGTGCCAGCTCACTGACAGAACACCGTATCGAACTGTTTTTT; CDR3 protein: CASSLTEHRIELFF
clone size: -; J gene: TRBJ1-4; D gene: TRBD1; V gene: TRBV4-3; CDR3 DNA: TGCGCCAGCAGCCAAGATCCAGGGGGCGATGAAAAACTGTTTTTT; CDR3 protein: CASSQDPGGDEKLFF
clone size: -; J gene: TRBJ2-1; D gene: -; V gene: TRBV6-4; CDR3 DNA: TGTGCCAGCAGTGTTCGGTCTACTTACAATGAGCAGTTCTTC; CDR3 protein: CASSVRSTYNEQFF
clone size: -; J gene: TRBJ2-1; D gene: TRBD2; V gene: TRBV19; CDR3 DNA: TGTGCCAGTAGACTAAGCGGGGTATACTACAATGAGCAGTTCTTC; CDR3 protein: CASRLSGVYYNEQFF
clone size: -; J gene: TRBJ2-5; D gene: -; V gene: TRBV2; CDR3 DNA: TGTGCCAGCAGTGGGGAGGAGGGGCAGGGAGAGACCCAGTACTTC; CDR3 protein: CASSGEEGQGETQYF
clone size: few; J gene: TRBJ1-4; D gene: -; V gene: TRBV28; CDR3 DNA: TGTGCCAGCAGTCTGGGGGGAACTAATGAAAAACTGTTTTTT; CDR3 protein: CASSLGGTNEKLFF
clone size: -; J gene: TRBJ2-7; D gene: TRBD2; V gene: TRBV4-2; CDR3 DNA: TGTGCCAGCAGCCAAGCCGGGACTAGACCCTACGAGCAGTACTTC; CDR3 protein: CASSQAGTRPYEQYF
clone size: -; J gene: TRBJ2-2; D gene: TRBD1; V gene: TRBV7-9; CDR3 DNA: TGTGCCAGCAGCTTAGTCGGGACAGCATACCAGGTGGGGGAGCTGTTTTTT; CDR3 protein: CASSLVGTAYQVGELFF
clone size: -; J gene: TRBJ1-2; D gene: TRBD1; V gene: TRBV28; CDR3 DNA: TGTGCCAGCAGTAGGGACAGGGGAGGGAATAACTATGGCTACACCTTC; CDR3 protein: CASSRDRGGNNYGYTF
clone size: few; J gene: TRBJ1-3; D gene: -; V gene: TRBV7-2; CDR3 DNA: TGTGCCAGCAGCCCGTCGACAGGACCCTCTGGAAACACCATATATTTT; CDR3 protein: CASSPSTGPSGNTIYF
clone size: -; J gene: TRBJ2-2; D gene: TRBD1; V gene: TRBV15; CDR3 DNA: TGTGCCACCATCCTGGAAGAGGGTTGGGGACAGGGGGCGCCCACCGGGGAGCTGTTTTTT; CDR3 protein: CATILEEGWGQGAPTGELFF